This TCR beta chain emerged from a study of cytomegalovirus exposure and HLA in healthy donors. General study points: Among TCR beta chains of equal frequency, HLA-associated ones were more clonally expanded in a later analysis. Most subjects had HLA-A and HLA-B alleles reportedly predicted accurately by TCR beta sequences. Across donors, most TCRs were seen rarely, yet some public ones were widespread.

Primers included in the PCR were 60 Vbeta and 13 Jbeta primers. Repertoires were generated with immunoSEQ multiplex PCR, while TCRdb's copy carries only in-frame clones and drops some. The sample lists 130,000 or so clones, about three quarters occurring once. About this clone itself: Antigen: not known.

This receptor was obtained from a female donor in good health and CMV-seronegative. Material: PBMCs.

The CDR3 reads CASSSPTGGGEGWPQHF. The CDR3 bases are TGTGCCAGCAGTTCCCCGACAGGGGGCGGGGAAGGATGGCCCCAGCATTTT. The V gene is TRBV28, the J gene TRBJ1-5, with TRBD1 matching over 10 bases. The CDR3 sequence is 17 residues long. Germline CDR1 reads MDHEN; CDR2 reads SYDVKM. J lost 9 bases, V lost 4 bases, and 15 bases had no gene match.